A selection of T cell receptor beta chains follows, all from one sample in a study of cytomegalovirus exposure and HLA in healthy donors. Clones were read by immunoSEQ multiplex PCR, and TCRdb kept only the in-frame ones, dropping some. The sample has roughly 120,000 clones; roughly 88% are singletons. The sample was PBMCs. These receptors originate from a young man in good health and CMV-seronegative. CDR3s include the opening cysteine and the closing phenylalanine or tryptophan. D genes are given only for firm matches. The size entry is marked missing in some rows and otherwise reads once, few, many or a size class.

v_gene	j_gene	d_gene	abundance	CDR3aa	CDR3nt
TRBV2	TRBJ2-7	TRBD2	few	CASRPASGRWSEQYF	TGTGCCAGCAGACCCGCTAGCGGGAGGTGGTCCGAGCAGTACTTC
TRBV21-1	TRBJ2-7	-	few	CASSVRTLFCEQYF	TGTGCCAGCAGCGTTCGGACACTTTTCTGCGAGCAGTACTTC
TRBV19	TRBJ1-5	-	-	CASSRRNGEDQPQHF	TGTGCCAGTAGTCGGAGGAACGGGGAGGACCAGCCCCAGCATTTT
TRBV2	TRBJ1-5	-	-	CASSGRGGAGQPQHF	TGTGCCAGCAGTGGACGGGGGGGCGCGGGTCAGCCCCAGCATTTT
TRBV5-4	TRBJ1-1	-	-	CAETSPGGGYTEAFF	TGTGCCGAGACTAGTCCCGGGGGTGGGTACACTGAAGCTTTCTTT
TRBV15	TRBJ2-2	-	once	CATSRGLGELFF	TGTGCCACCAGCAGAGGACTCGGCGAGCTGTTTTTT
TRBV27	TRBJ1-3	TRBD1	-	CASIGRGTSGNTIYF	TGTGCCAGCATCGGCAGGGGGACTTCTGGAAACACCATATATTTT
TRBV10-1	TRBJ2-4	TRBD1	-	CASHNLTGAAKNIQYF	TGCGCCAGCCATAATTTGACAGGGGCAGCCAAAAACATTCAGTACTTC
TRBV7-2	TRBJ1-2	-	-	CASSLEGFGSGYTF	TGTGCCAGCAGCTTAGAGGGGTTCGGCAGTGGCTACACCTTC
TRBV19	TRBJ2-2	-	few	CASSISRVANTGELFF	TGTGCCAGTAGTATCTCCAGGGTGGCGAACACCGGGGAGCTGTTTTTT
TRBV6-4	TRBJ2-1	TRBD2	-	CASSELAGEINEQFF	TGTGCCAGCAGTGAGCTAGCGGGAGAGATCAATGAGCAGTTCTTC
TRBV2	TRBJ2-7	TRBD1	once	CASSTGVYEQYF	TGTGCCAGCAGCACAGGGGTCTACGAGCAGTACTTC
TRBV10-3	TRBJ1-5	-	few	CAISELGTPNQPQHF	TGTGCCATCAGTGAGTTAGGGACACCGAATCAGCCCCAGCATTTT
TRBV6-4	TRBJ1-1	TRBD1	-	CASRAGTGTEAFF	TGTGCCAGCAGGGCCGGGACAGGCACTGAAGCTTTCTTT
TRBV6-5	TRBJ1-1	TRBD1	-	CASSLNWDRETEAFF	TGTGCCAGCAGCCTAAACTGGGACAGAGAGACTGAAGCTTTCTTT
TRBV7-2	TRBJ2-3	TRBD2	-	CASSLRGTSGISDTQYF	TGTGCCAGCAGCTTACGTGGGACTAGCGGGATAAGCGATACGCAGTATTTT
TRBV6-1	TRBJ2-1	-	-	CASSEIRGNEQFF	TGTGCCAGCAGTGAAATCCGGGGGAATGAGCAGTTCTTC
TRBV5-5	TRBJ2-2	TRBD2	-	CASSSKAGVTGELFF	TGTGCCAGCAGCTCGAAAGCGGGAGTCACCGGGGAGCTGTTTTTT
TRBV15	TRBJ2-1	-	-	CATSREGGTDPYNEQFF	TGTGCCACCAGCAGAGAAGGCGGGACAGATCCCTACAATGAGCAGTTCTTC
TRBV7-7	TRBJ2-5	TRBD2	-	CASSSGLAGGIQETQYF	TGTGCCAGCAGCTCGGGACTAGCGGGAGGGATACAAGAGACCCAGTACTTC
TRBV7-9	TRBJ2-7	-	-	CASSSEAYEQYF	TGTGCCAGCAGCTCGGAGGCTTACGAGCAGTACTTC
TRBV5-1	TRBJ2-3	TRBD1	-	CASTQGDTSTDTQYF	TGCGCCAGCACCCAGGGGGACACTAGCACAGATACGCAGTATTTT
TRBV7-2	TRBJ1-1	-	-	CASSPIPGYSEAFF	TGTGCCAGCAGCCCCATCCCGGGGTATTCTGAAGCTTTCTTT
TRBV19	TRBJ1-1	-	-	CASSVGPMNTEAFF	TGTGCCAGTAGTGTAGGGCCCATGAACACTGAAGCTTTCTTT
TRBV14	TRBJ2-7	TRBD1	-	CASSSSAGTGSKGAYEQYF	TGTGCCAGCAGCTCCTCAGCCGGGACAGGGAGCAAAGGGGCCTACGAGCAGTACTTC
TRBV30	TRBJ2-1	TRBD2	-	CAWLQLGGYNEQFF	TGTGCCTGGCTCCAGCTGGGAGGGTACAATGAGCAGTTCTTC